The 29 T cell receptor beta chains in this list originate from one sample, sequenced in a study of shared clonotypes between healthy human individuals. Clones were read by immunoSEQ multiplex PCR, and TCRdb kept only the in-frame ones, dropping some. The data contain around 980,000 clones, 75% to 80% of them singletons. Sequenced material: memory CD4+ T cells from PBMCs. Subset defined: CD45RA-negative fraction. Receptor source: a young man in good health. Some clones in this sample may be carry-over from other donors' samples.

About this clone: This CDR3 is also generated by other DNA sequences in the sample. The rearrangement links TRBV5-1 to TRBJ1-1; D is ambiguous. V was clipped by 0 bases and J by 0 bases, with 9 bases between them. Germline V gives CDR1 SGHRS, CDR2 YFSETQ. The CDR3 extends over 15 amino acids. The CDR3 loop reads CASSLAAGMNTEAFF. The DNA of the CDR3 is TGCGCCAGCAGCTTGGCCGCGGGGATGAACACTGAAGCTTTCTTT. The entire variable domain, with the rest obtained from reference TRBV5-1 and TRBJ1-1, is as follows: KAGVTQTPRYLIKTRGQQVTLSCSPISGHRSVSWYQQTPGQGLQFLFEYFSETQRNKGNFPGRFSGRQFSNSRSEMNVSTLELGDSALYLCASSLAAGMNTEAFFGQGTRLTVV.

The chain is built from TRBV28 and TRBJ1-5; 8 bases are shared with TRBD1. CDR1 is MDHEN, CDR2 SYDVKM, per germline. The CDR3 covers 16 residues. Losses at the gene ends were 5 bases for V and 4 bases for J; bases not matched to a gene: 10. CDR3 sequence: CASSPHTGGGNQPQHF. The DNA of the CDR3 is TGTGCCAGCAGTCCTCACACAGGGGGAGGGAATCAGCCCCAGCATTTT. The full variable domain, completed using reference TRBV28 and TRBJ1-5, is DVKVTQSSRYLVKRTGEKVFLECVQDMDHENMFWYRQDPGLGLRLIYFSYDVKMKEKGDIPEGYSVSREKKERFSLILESASTNQTSMYLCASSPHTGGGNQPQHFGDGTRLSIL.

V is TRBV2 and J is TRBJ1-2, with D perhaps TRBD1 (6 bases). The CDR3 has 15 residues. Germline V CDR1 and CDR2: SNHLY, FYNNEI. Trimming shortened V by 3 bases and J by 8 bases, and 19 bases separated the two germline ends. CDR3 loop: CASSDTSGAGSGYTF. CDR3 DNA sequence: TGTGCCAGCAGTGATACCTCGGGGGCAGGGAGCGGCTACACCTTC.

The chain recombines TRBV9 with TRBJ2-5; tentatively, D is TRBD1 (6 bases). This CDR3 has 15 amino acids. The germline V gene has CDR1 SGDLS and CDR2 YYNGEE. The V end was cut by 0 bases, the J end by 1 base, with 10 bases between. CDR3 sequence: CASSVGGTSQETQYF. The CDR3 DNA sequence: TGTGCCAGCAGCGTAGGGGGGACAAGCCAAGAGACCCAGTACTTC. Drawing the rest from reference TRBV9 and TRBJ2-5, the complete variable domain is DSGVTQTPKHLITATGQRVTLRCSPRSGDLSVYWYQQSLDQGLQFLIQYYNGEERAKGNILERFSAQQFPDLHSELNLSSLELGDSALYFCASSVGGTSQETQYFGPGTRLLVL.

This clone was counted many times. The chain has TRBV6-1 and TRBJ1-4; 9 bases line up with TRBD1. This CDR3 region has 14 residues. The germline V gene encodes CDR1 MNHNS and CDR2 SASEGT. V shed 4 bases, J shed 3 bases, and the junction held 0 bases outside the gene matches. The CDR3 region is CASSGTGANEKLFF. Written as DNA, the CDR3 is TGTGCCAGCAGTGGGACAGGGGCTAATGAAAAACTGTTTTTT.

The rearrangement links TRBV18 to TRBJ1-1; 7 bases align to TRBD1. Germline CDR1 and CDR2: KGHSH and LQKENI. The CDR3 is made up of 15 amino acids. With 2 bases clipped from V and 3 bases from J, the junction kept 6 bases outside the gene matches. CDR3 amino acids: CASSPSITGDTEAFF. The CDR3 DNA sequence: TGTGCCAGCTCACCATCGATTACAGGGGACACTGAAGCTTTCTTT.

V is TRBV2 and J is TRBJ1-4; 8 bases line up with TRBD1. This CDR3 contains 14 residues. V shed 6 bases, J shed 8 bases, and the junction held 8 bases outside the gene matches. Germline CDR1 is SNHLY and CDR2 is FYNNEI. The CDR3 DNA sequence: TGTGCCAGCAGAGAGACAGGGGCGAGAGAAAAACTGTTTTTT. Amino acids: CASRETGAREKLFF.

This chain links TRBV10-1 with TRBJ2-1; 7 bases are a match to TRBD2. The V segment lost 0 bases and the J segment 7 bases; nucleotides outside the gene matches: 9. The CDR3 spans 16 residues. CDR1 and CDR2 from the germline V gene are WNHNN and SYGVQD (reference sequence). Here the CDR3 DNA reads TGCGCCAGCAGTGAGTCTGGAAGGACTAGTCTTAATGAGCAGTTCTTC. Its protein product is CASSESGRTSLNEQFF.

The chain links TRBV29-1 to TRBJ2-7, with unresolved D. Between the trimmed V and J ends, which lost 3 bases and 0 bases, there was a span of 6 bases. Germline V gives CDR1 SQVTM, CDR2 ANQGSEA. There are 12 residues in the CDR3. The CDR3 nucleotides read TGCAGCGTTGATGGGCCCTCCTACGAGCAGTACTTC. This encodes CSVDGPSYEQYF.

The chain is built from TRBV6-5 and TRBJ2-1; 7 bases agree with TRBD2. V was clipped by 6 bases and J by 8 bases; unmatched bases: 7. The CDR3 is 13 amino acids. Germline V CDR1 and CDR2: MNHEY, SVGAGI. The CDR3 region is CASRRTRFYEQFF. DNA of the CDR3: TGTGCCAGCAGGAGGACTAGGTTTTATGAGCAGTTCTTC.

In nucleotides, the CDR3 is TGTGCCAGCAGCGCGGGGACAGGGCACTCACCCCTCCACTTT. As protein: CASSAGTGHSPLHF. The chain employs TRBV2 and TRBJ1-6; the match to TRBD1 covers 9 bases. The junction had 7 bases not matched to a gene; V was cut back by 6 bases and J by 10 bases. Germline CDR1 and CDR2: SNHLY and FYNNEI. The CDR3 has 14 amino acids.

This clone was found once. The rearrangement uses TRBV6-5 and TRBJ2-7, with D hard to call. Germline CDR1 is MNHEY and CDR2 is SVGAGI. This CDR3 is built from 12 residues. V dropped 6 bases and J dropped 3 bases, with 9 bases sitting between them. CDR3 loop: CASSGSGYEQYF. The CDR3 DNA is TGTGCCAGCAGCGGATCCGGCTACGAGCAGTACTTC.

The chain couples TRBV7-9 to TRBJ2-7, with TRBD1 matching 7 bases. This CDR3 spans 14 amino acids. V was clipped by 9 bases and J by 0 bases; unmatched bases: 8. Germline CDR1 reads SEHNR; CDR2 reads FQNEAQ (reference sequence). The CDR3 sequence: CASTDGDSSYEQYF. The CDR3 bases are TGTGCCAGTACTGACGGGGACAGCTCCTACGAGCAGTACTTC.

The chain is built from TRBV6-5 and TRBJ2-7; D call uncertain. Per the germline V gene, CDR1 is MNHEY and CDR2 is SVGAGI. V lost 3 bases and J lost 6, with 15 bases in between. This CDR3 spans 14 amino acids. DNA of the CDR3: TGTGCCAGCAGTTATTCGATGGTCCGAGGCGAGCAGTACTTC. Translation gives CASSYSMVRGEQYF.

The rearrangement links TRBV7-3 to TRBJ2-4; D is unresolved. The V gene lost 3 bases and the J gene lost 7 bases, with 13 bases spanning the gap. Germline assignment: CDR1 SGHTA and CDR2 FQGTGA. The CDR3 sequence is 14 residues long. CDR3 sequence reads: CASSFQPDGNIQYF. The CDR3 coding sequence is TGTGCCAGCAGCTTCCAACCGGACGGGAACATTCAGTACTTC.

The CDR3 here is CATFVAGSYEQYF. For the CDR3, the DNA is TGTGCCACCTTCGTAGCGGGCTCCTACGAGCAGTACTTC. V usage is TRBV28 and J usage is TRBJ2-7; TRBD2 aligns across 7 bases. Germline V CDR1 and CDR2: MDHEN, SYDVKM. The CDR3 has 13 residues. The ends lost 10 bases at V and 0 bases at J; junction bases unmatched: 6.

This chain joins TRBV29-1 and TRBJ2-3, with TRBD2 identical over 10 bases. The CDR3 is 18 residues long. Germline lookup yields CDR1 SQVTM and CDR2 ANQGSEA. V was pared by 4 bases and J by 1 base, with 14 bases of the junction left unmatched. The CDR3 DNA sequence: TGCAGCGTTGGTAGGCGTCTAGCGGGAGAAGTAGGCACAGATACGCAGTATTTT. Translated: CSVGRRLAGEVGTDTQYF.

About this clone: One junction end does not reproduce the germline sequence, and a read error may be involved. The chain links TRBV30 to TRBJ1-2; TRBD1 aligns across 7 bases. CDR1 is GTSNPN, CDR2 SVGIG, per germline (reference sequence). The CDR3 runs to 13 residues. Here the CDR3 reads CAWSVKTGPPGLF. CDR3 DNA: TGTGCCTGGAGTGTAAAGACAGGGCCCCCGGGGTTGTTC.

This clone was counted a few times. The rearrangement uses TRBV5-4 and TRBJ1-2; the match to TRBD1 covers 8 bases. The CDR3 contains 15 residues. The germline gives CDR1 SGHNT, CDR2 YYREEE (reference sequence). V lost 5 bases and J lost 4; bases outside the gene matches: 10. In nucleotides, the CDR3 is TGTGCCAGCAGTTCCCCCCAGGGACAGGCCTATGGCTACACCTTC. Its translation: CASSSPQGQAYGYTF.

V and J are TRBV6-5 and TRBJ1-2; TRBD1 matches 9 bases. After removal of 6 bases from V and 7 bases from J, the junction contained 12 bases not matched to a gene. The CDR3 is 15 residues long. Germline CDR1 is MNHEY and CDR2 is SVGAGI. The CDR3 DNA sequence: TGTGCCAGCAGGATAACAGGGGGCAGCCTTTCTGGCTACACCTTC. Translating it yields CASRITGGSLSGYTF.

The chain carries TRBV7-2 and TRBJ1-5, with D uncertain. V was clipped by 3 bases and J by 6 bases, with 12 bases between them. The CDR3 is 14 amino acids. The germline CDR1 and CDR2 sequences are SGHTA and FQGNSA. CDR3 nucleotides: TGTGCCAGCAGCTTTGACGGGAGAGGTCAGCCCCAGCATTTT. Protein sequence: CASSFDGRGQPQHF.

The chain joins TRBV28 to TRBJ2-6; TRBD2 matches at 8 bases. Germline CDR1 MDHEN, CDR2 SYDVKM. This CDR3 has 15 amino acids. Germline trimming cut 4 bases from V and 3 bases from J; bases unmatched to any gene: 2. This CDR3 reads CASSSGGSGANVLTF. CDR3 bases: TGTGCCAGCAGTTCGGGAGGGAGTGGGGCCAACGTCCTGACTTTC.

This chain links TRBV28 with TRBJ1-5, with TRBD1 matching 8 bases. Per the germline V gene, CDR1 is MDHEN and CDR2 is SYDVKM. V lost 4 bases and J lost 1; bases outside the gene matches: 6. The CDR3 consists of 16 residues. The DNA for the CDR3 is TGTGCCAGCAGTTCCCGCAGACAGGGGAGCAATCAGCCCCAGCATTTT. Translation: CASSSRRQGSNQPQHF.

CDR3 sequence: CASSSVAMPRGETQYF. The CDR3 coding sequence is TGTGCCAGCAGCTCTGTCGCAATGCCCCGAGGAGAGACCCAGTACTTC. The chain employs TRBV11-2 and TRBJ2-5; no clear D gene. This CDR3 is built from 16 residues. Per germline, CDR1 SGHAT and CDR2 FQNNGV. Trimming removed 4 bases from V and 4 bases from J, with 19 bases in between.

This chain joins TRBV28 and TRBJ2-7; D is tentatively TRBD1 or TRBD2 (5 bases each). The CDR3 has 12 residues. Per the germline V gene, CDR1 is MDHEN and CDR2 is SYDVKM. V shed 8 bases and J shed 3 bases, with 11 bases lying between them. CDR3 in DNA: TGTGCCAGCGAGGGGCAGGTCTACGAGCAGTACTTC. Its translation is CASEGQVYEQYF.

This clone was picked up a small number of times. A read error is possible here, since a much larger clone lies one base away. The chain couples TRBV20-1 to TRBJ1-1; D is unresolved. The CDR3 is made up of 11 amino acids. Germline lookup yields CDR1 DFQATT and CDR2 SNEGSKA (reference sequence). CDR3 coding DNA: TGCAGTGCTACCCAGAAGCACGAAGCTTCCTTT. Translated, it gives CSATQKHEASF.

The chain employs TRBV5-4 and TRBJ2-5, with 10 bases aligning to TRBD2. J lost 2 bases, V lost 5 bases, and 9 bases had no gene match. CDR1 SGHNT and CDR2 YYREEE come from the germline V gene (reference sequence). CDR3 length: 16 amino acids. CDR3 in DNA: TGTGCCAGCAGTTTCACTCTAGCGGGAGATCAAGAGACCCAGTACTTC. As protein: CASSFTLAGDQETQYF.

About this clone: The sample has other DNA sequences that encode this CDR3 too. This chain uses TRBV29-1 with TRBJ2-6; D unresolved. Germline V CDR1 and CDR2: SQVTM, ANQGSEA. CDR3 length equals 12 residues. V lost 5 bases and J lost 0, with 2 bases in between. DNA for the CDR3: TGCAGCGTTTCCTCTGGGGCCAACGTCCTGACTTTC. It encodes CSVSSGANVLTF.

The chain combines TRBV6-1 with TRBJ1-2; 11 bases align to TRBD1. The ends lost 4 bases at V and 1 base at J; junction bases unmatched: 8. The CDR3 spans 17 residues. CDR1 is MNHNS, CDR2 SASEGT, per germline. The CDR3 spells CASSAGQGVSLNYGYTF. The CDR3 DNA sequence: TGTGCCAGCAGTGCGGGACAGGGGGTCTCCCTTAACTATGGCTACACCTTC.